This TCR beta chain comes out of a study of T cells in Graves' hyperthyroidism and ophthalmopathy (dated by TCRdb to the late 2010s). Notes on the research overall: Peripheral blood samples were taken at the time of initial diagnosis, prior to any treatment. A discovery cohort of approximately 97 patients, about 44 with Graves' ophthalmopathy and 57 with stable Graves' hyperthyroidism, was used to find distinguishing TCR V-J signatures. Whether ophthalmopathy could be predicted prospectively was tested in an independent validation cohort made up of roughly 19 hyperthyroidism patients plus 17 patients who later progressed to ophthalmopathy. The approximately 100 discovery patients were randomly split 7:3 into training and test sets. The study also compared thyroid tissue and blood T-cell repertoires from five or six Graves' hyperthyroidism patients. After sampling, hyperthyroidism patients received methimazole starting at 30 mg daily, and ophthalmopathy patients received high-dose intravenous methylprednisolone. TCR Vbeta CDR3 sequencing of 120 to 150 peripheral blood samples (43 ophthalmopathy, roughly 72 hyperthyroidism and 17 progressor patients) is reported in the paper.

In its sample, this clonotype was seen many times. Its binding antigen is unknown. Base qualities are missing; no much larger clone stands one base away. What the study reported, not specific to this receptor: A 13 V-J signature model separated ophthalmopathy from stable hyperthyroidism, with approximately 86% sensitivity and roughly 84% specificity in cross-validation and 80%/75% in testing. In validation, the model predicted progression to ophthalmopathy with approximately 71% sensitivity and over 72% specificity, a median of 6.5 months before onset. No statistical method was used to set the sample size in advance, and investigators knew the group allocation. Blood samples also contained most of the expanded thyroid clonotypes (frequency above 0.001), which suggests that blood repertoires may reflect thyroid immune responses.

The CDR3 has 14 amino acids, counting the end cysteine and phenylalanine. The only DNA kept is the CDR3, 42 bases in frame from the first base. According to the germline V gene (reference sequence), CDR1 reads GTSNPN and CDR2 reads SVGIG. The junction carries 15 bases between V and J, which are trimmed by 3 bases and 4 bases respectively. Stable Graves' hyperthyroidism was defined as the absence of progression to ophthalmopathy over 18 months of follow-up. Hyperthyroidism patients were aged 18 to 65 years and newly diagnosed, with disease duration of less than 2 months. Patients with uncontrolled infections, other autoimmune diseases, pregnancy or lactation were excluded. Diagnoses were based on clinical symptoms, serum thyroxine and TRAb, thyroid ultrasound and orbital computed tomography. Ficoll-Paque density gradient centrifugation was used to isolate PBMCs from 9.5 to 10 ml of fresh peripheral blood. Total RNA was extracted using Trizol reagent, and RNA quality was assessed on an Agilent 2100 Bioanalyzer.

Amplification of TCR beta CDR3 regions was carried out from RNA transcripts. For the first round of RT-PCR on the TCR CDR3, the HTBI primer set was used together with the Qiagen OneStep RT-PCR kit. Libraries were constructed in a second round of multiplex PCR, after which size selection and purification were performed. Libraries were sequenced paired-end with 100 bp reads on an Illumina HiSeq2000. The study's own analysis went as follows. SOAPnuke was used to process the raw data, removing reads that contained adapters or uncalled bases, had a mean Phred below 15, or lacked an exact match to the constant primer or identifier. COPE v1.2.5 was used to merge the high-quality paired reads, and each unique nucleotide sequence was defined as a clonotype. MiTCR v1.1 was used to align the clonotypes against IMGT TRBV, TRBD and TRBJ reference segments. Only V-J combinations with frequency above 0.0001, covering roughly 99% of repertoires, were analysed. A TCS score was defined as the ratio between F50 (clonal expansion) and ExV (chaos), using BLOSUM62-based TCRdist between CDR3 peptides within each V-J. Welch's t-statistics and random forest reduced approximately 520 V-J features to 10 to 15, which were used in a naive Bayes classifier (R e1071). The public sequencing data were trimmed at Q25 with fastp and processed into clonotypes with MiXCR by TCRdb, which kept only in-frame beta chains. Each record represents a unique CDR3 protein, reported with the most common genes and DNA among its rows. TCRdb's processing, not the authors', yielded these V and J calls. For this sample there are about 560,000 distinct CDR3 sequences; 13% to 15% appear just once. The ten largest clones capture 14% of the sample.

Recombination linked TRBV30 to TRBJ1-1; TRBD1 is a possible D gene, resting on 6 matching bases. The receptor was derived from a woman between 40 and 50 years old with Graves' hyperthyroidism. Sequencing was performed on blood. The sequenced DNA is TGTGCCTGGAGGATTCGGGGGGGCGGCACTGAAGCTTTCTTT. Its protein reads: CAWRIRGGGTEAFF.